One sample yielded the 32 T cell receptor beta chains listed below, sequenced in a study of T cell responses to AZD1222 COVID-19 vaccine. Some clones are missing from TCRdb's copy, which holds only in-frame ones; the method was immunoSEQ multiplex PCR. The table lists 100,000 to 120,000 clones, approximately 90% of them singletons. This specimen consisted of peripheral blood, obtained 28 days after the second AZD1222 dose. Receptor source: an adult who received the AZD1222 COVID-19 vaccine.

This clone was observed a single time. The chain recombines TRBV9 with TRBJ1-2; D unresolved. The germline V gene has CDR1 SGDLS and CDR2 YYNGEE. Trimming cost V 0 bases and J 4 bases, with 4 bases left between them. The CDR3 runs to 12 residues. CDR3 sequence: CASSVDGYGYTF. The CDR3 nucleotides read TGTGCCAGCAGCGTAGACGGCTATGGCTACACCTTC.

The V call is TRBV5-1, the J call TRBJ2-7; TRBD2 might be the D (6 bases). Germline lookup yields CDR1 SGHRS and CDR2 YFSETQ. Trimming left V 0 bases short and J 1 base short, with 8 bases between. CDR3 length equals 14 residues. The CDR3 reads CASSLDGGSYEQYF. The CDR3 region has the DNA TGCGCCAGCAGCTTGGATGGGGGGTCCTACGAGCAGTACTTC.

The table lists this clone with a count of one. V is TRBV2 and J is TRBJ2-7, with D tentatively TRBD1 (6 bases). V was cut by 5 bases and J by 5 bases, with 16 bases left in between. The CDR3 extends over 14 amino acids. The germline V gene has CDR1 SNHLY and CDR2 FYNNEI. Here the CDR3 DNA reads TGTGCCAGCAGTCGGACAGTTTTGTTCAACGAGCAGTACTTC. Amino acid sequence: CASSRTVLFNEQYF.

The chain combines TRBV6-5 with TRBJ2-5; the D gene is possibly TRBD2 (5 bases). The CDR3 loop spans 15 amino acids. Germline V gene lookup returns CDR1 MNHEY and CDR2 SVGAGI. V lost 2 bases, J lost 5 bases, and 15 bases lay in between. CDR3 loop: CASSYVLGAGETQYF. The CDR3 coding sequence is TGTGCCAGCAGTTACGTCCTGGGAGCTGGGGAGACCCAGTACTTC.

The CDR3 region has the DNA TGTGCCAGCAGTGAAGACAACTATAATTCACCCCTCCACTTT. It translates to CASSEDNYNSPLHF. V usage is TRBV6-1 and J usage is TRBJ1-6, with D uncertain. Germline-derived CDR1 and CDR2 are MNHNS and SASEGT. This CDR3 has 14 amino acids. Trimming pared 1 base from V and 3 bases from J, leaving 4 bases between.

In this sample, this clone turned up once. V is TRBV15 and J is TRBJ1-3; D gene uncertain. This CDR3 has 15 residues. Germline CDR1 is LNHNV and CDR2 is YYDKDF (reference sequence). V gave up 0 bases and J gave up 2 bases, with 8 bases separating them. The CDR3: CATSRDGGAGNTIYF. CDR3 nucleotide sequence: TGTGCCACCAGCAGAGATGGCGGGGCTGGAAACACCATATATTTT.

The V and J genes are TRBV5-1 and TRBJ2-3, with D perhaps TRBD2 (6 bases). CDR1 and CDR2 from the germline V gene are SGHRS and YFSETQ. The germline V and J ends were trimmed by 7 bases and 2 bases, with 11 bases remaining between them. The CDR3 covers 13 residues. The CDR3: CASWGLHTDTQYF. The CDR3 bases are TGCGCCAGCTGGGGACTCCACACAGATACGCAGTATTTT.

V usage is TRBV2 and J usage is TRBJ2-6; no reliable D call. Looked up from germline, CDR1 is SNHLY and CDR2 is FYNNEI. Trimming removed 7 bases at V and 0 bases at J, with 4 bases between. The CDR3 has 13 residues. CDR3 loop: CASTLSGANVLTF. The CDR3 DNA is TGTGCCAGCACGCTCTCTGGGGCCAACGTCCTGACTTTC.

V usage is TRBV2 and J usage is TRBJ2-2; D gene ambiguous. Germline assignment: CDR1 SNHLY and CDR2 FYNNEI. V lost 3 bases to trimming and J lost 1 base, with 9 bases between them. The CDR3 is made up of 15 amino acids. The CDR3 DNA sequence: TGTGCCAGCAGTGACGAAGCCAGGAACACCGGGGAGCTGTTTTTT. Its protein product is CASSDEARNTGELFF.

This chain's CDR3 is CASSRTGGRTEAFF. The CDR3 nucleotides are TGTGCCAGCAGCCGGACAGGGGGCCGCACTGAAGCTTTCTTT. The chain combines TRBV7-9 with TRBJ1-1; 11 positions agree with TRBD1. CDR1 SEHNR and CDR2 FQNEAQ come from the germline V gene (reference sequence). J gave up 4 bases and V 5 bases, and 3 bases lay outside the gene matches. The CDR3 has 14 residues.

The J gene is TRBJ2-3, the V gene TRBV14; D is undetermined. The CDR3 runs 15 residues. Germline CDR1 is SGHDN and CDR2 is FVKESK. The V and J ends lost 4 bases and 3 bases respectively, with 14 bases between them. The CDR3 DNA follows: TGTGCCAGCAGCCGAGCGCAGGCGTGGACAGATACGCAGTATTTT. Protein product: CASSRAQAWTDTQYF.

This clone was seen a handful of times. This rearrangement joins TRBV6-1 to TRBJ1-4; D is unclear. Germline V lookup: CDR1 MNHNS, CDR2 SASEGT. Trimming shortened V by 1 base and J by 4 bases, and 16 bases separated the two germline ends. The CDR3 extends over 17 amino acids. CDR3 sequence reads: CASSEETAAAFNEKLFF. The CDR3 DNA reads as TGTGCCAGCAGTGAAGAGACCGCGGCAGCCTTTAATGAAAAACTGTTTTTT.

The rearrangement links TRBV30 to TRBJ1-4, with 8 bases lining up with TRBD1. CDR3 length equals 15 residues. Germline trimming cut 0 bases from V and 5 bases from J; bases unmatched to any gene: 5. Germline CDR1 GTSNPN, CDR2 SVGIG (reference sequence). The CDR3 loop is CAWSVLTGDNEKLFF. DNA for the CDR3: TGTGCCTGGAGTGTACTGACAGGGGACAATGAAAAACTGTTTTTT.

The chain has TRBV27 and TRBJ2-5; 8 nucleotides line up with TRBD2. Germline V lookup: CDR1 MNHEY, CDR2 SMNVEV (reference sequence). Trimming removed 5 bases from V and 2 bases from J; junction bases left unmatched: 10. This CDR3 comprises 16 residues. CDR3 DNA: TGTGCCAGCAGTCCTTTCTCTAGCGGGTATCAAGAGACCCAGTACTTC. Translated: CASSPFSSGYQETQYF.

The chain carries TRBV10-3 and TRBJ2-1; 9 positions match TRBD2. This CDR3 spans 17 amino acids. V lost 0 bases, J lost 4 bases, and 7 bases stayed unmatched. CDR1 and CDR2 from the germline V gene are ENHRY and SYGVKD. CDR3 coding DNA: TGTGCCATCAGTGAGTCCGTATTTAGCGGGGGATACAATGAGCAGTTCTTC. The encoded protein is CAISESVFSGGYNEQFF.

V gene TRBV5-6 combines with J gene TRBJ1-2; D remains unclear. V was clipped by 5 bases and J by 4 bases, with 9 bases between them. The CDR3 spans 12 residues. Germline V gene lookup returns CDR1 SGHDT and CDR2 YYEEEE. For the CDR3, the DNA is TGTGCCAGCAGATGGGCCCTCTATGGCTACACCTTC. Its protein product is CASRWALYGYTF.

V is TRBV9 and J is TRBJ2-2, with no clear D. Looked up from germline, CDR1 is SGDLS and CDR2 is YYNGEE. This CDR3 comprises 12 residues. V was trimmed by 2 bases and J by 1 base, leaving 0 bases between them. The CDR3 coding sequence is TGTGCCAGCAGCGTGAACACCGGGGAGCTGTTTTTT. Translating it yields CASSVNTGELFF.

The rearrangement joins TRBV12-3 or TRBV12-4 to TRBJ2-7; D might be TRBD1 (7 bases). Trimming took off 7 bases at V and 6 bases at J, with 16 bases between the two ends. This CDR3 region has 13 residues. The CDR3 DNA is TGTGCCAGCACCTCCCACAGGGGAGGCGAGCAGTACTTC. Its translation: CASTSHRGGEQYF.

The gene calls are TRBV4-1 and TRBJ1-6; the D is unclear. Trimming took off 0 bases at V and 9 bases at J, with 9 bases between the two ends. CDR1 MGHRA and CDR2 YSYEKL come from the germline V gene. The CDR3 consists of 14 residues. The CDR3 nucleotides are TGCGCCAGCAGCCAAGATCGGGGTCGTTCACCCCTCCACTTT. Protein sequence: CASSQDRGRSPLHF.

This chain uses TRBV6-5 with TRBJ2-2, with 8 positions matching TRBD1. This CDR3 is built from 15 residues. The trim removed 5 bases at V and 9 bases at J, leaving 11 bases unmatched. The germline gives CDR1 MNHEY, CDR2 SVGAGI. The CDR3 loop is CASSPRGQERRELFF. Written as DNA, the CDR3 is TGTGCCAGCAGTCCCCGGGGACAGGAACGCAGGGAGCTGTTTTTT.

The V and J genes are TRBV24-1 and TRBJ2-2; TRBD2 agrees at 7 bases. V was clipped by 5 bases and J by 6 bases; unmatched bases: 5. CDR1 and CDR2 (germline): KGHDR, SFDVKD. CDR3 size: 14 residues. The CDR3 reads CATSALGGAGELFF. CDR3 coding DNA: TGTGCCACCAGTGCCCTGGGGGGGGCCGGGGAGCTGTTTTTT.

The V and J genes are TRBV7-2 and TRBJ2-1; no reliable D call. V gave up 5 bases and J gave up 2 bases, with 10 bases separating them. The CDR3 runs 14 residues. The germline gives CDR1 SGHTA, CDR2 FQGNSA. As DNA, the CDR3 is TGTGCCAGCAGCCCCCACGTAACCTACAATGAGCAGTTCTTC. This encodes CASSPHVTYNEQFF.

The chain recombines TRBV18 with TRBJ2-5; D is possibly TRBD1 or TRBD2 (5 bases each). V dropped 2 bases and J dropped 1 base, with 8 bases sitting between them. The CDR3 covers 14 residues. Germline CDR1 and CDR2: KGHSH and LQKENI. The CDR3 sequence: CASSPGGVQETQYF. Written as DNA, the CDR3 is TGTGCCAGCTCACCAGGGGGAGTCCAAGAGACCCAGTACTTC. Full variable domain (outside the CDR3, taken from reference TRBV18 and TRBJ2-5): NAGVMQNPRHLVRRRGQEARLRCSPMKGHSHVYWYRQLPEEGLKFMVYLQKENIIDESGMPKERFSAEFPKEGPSILRIQQVVRGDSAAYFCASSPGGVQETQYFGPGTRLLVL.

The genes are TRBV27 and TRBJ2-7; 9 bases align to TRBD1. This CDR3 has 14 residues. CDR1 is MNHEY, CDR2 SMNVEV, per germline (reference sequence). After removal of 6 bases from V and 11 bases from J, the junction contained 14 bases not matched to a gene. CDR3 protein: CASRPGQGQLGEYF. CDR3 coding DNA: TGTGCCAGCAGACCGGGACAGGGACAATTAGGGGAGTACTTC.

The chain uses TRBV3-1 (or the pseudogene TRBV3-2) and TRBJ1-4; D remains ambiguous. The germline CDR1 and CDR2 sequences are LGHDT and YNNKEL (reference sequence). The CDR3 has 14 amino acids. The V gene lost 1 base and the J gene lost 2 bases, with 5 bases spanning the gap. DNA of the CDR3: TGTGCCAGCAGCCAAGCTCCCACTAATGAAAAACTGTTTTTT. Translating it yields CASSQAPTNEKLFF.

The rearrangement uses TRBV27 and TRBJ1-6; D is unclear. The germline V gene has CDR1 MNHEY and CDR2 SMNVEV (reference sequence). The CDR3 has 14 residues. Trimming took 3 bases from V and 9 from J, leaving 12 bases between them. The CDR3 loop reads CASSFGSSASPLHF. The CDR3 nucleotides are TGTGCCAGCAGTTTTGGCTCCTCAGCTTCACCCCTCCACTTT.

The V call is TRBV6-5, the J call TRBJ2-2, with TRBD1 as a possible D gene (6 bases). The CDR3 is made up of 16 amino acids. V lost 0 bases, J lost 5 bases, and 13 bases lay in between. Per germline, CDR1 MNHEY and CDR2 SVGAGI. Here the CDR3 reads CASSYSRYRGTGELFF. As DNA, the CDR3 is TGTGCCAGCAGTTACTCGAGATATAGGGGGACCGGGGAGCTGTTTTTT.

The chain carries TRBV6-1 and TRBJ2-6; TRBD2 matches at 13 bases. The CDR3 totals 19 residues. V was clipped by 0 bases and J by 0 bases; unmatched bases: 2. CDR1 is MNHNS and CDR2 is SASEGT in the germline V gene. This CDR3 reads CASSEAWTSGGSGANVLTF. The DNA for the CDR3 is TGTGCCAGCAGTGAAGCTTGGACTAGCGGGGGCTCTGGGGCCAACGTCCTGACTTTC.

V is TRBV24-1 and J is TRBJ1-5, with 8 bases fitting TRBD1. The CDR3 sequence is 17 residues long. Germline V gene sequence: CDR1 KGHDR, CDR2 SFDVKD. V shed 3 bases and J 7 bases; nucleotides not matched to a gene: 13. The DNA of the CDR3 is TGTGCCACCAGTGATGTCCAGGACAGGGATTTCAGGCAGCCCCAGCATTTT. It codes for CATSDVQDRDFRQPQHF.

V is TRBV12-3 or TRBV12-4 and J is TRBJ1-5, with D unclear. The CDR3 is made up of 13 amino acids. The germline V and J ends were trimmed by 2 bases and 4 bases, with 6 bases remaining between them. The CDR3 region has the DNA TGTGCCAGCAGTTTATTTCTTAATCAGCCCCAGCATTTT. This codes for CASSLFLNQPQHF.

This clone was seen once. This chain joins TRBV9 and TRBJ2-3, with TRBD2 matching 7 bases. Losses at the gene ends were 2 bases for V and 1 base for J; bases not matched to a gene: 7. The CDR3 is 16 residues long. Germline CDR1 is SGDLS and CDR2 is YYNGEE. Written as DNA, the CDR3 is TGTGCCAGCAGCGTTGGGGGGGAACGCGGCACAGATACGCAGTATTTT. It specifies CASSVGGERGTDTQYF.

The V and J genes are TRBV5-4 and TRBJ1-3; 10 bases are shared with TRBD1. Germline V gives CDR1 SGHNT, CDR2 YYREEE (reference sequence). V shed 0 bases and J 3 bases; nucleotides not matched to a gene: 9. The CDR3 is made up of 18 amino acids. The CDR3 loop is CASSLGTGGNLYGNTIYF. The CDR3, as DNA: TGTGCCAGCAGCTTGGGGACAGGGGGTAACCTCTATGGAAACACCATATATTTT.